Presented here are 24 T cell receptor beta chains from one specimen sequenced in a study of cytomegalovirus exposure and HLA in healthy donors (dated by TCRdb to between 2016 and 2019). The protocol used for the library was the immunoSEQ multiplex PCR assay. In its TCRdb copy, this immuneACCESS table keeps in-frame sequences only and misses some clones. Where compared with another copy, unresolved V genes explain less than half of these, and the others have no known cause. The sample table contains around 180,000 clones; only one count was recorded for about 82% of them. The top ten clones comprise roughly 1.5% of the sample. Sequencing was done on a sample of PBMCs. These receptors were obtained from a woman aged 18-35 years in good health and CMV-seronegative.

The V and J genes are TRBV18 and TRBJ2-7; D might be TRBD1 (6 bases). This CDR3 region has 14 residues. The germline V and J ends were trimmed by 3 bases and 3 bases, with 12 bases remaining between them. Germline CDR1 is KGHSH and CDR2 is LQKENI. CDR3 loop: CASSPAGAHYEQYF. The CDR3 DNA reads as TGTGCCAGCTCACCGGCAGGGGCTCACTACGAGCAGTACTTC. Supplemented by reference TRBV18 and TRBJ2-7, the full variable domain reads NAGVMQNPRHLVRRRGQEARLRCSPMKGHSHVYWYRQLPEEGLKFMVYLQKENIIDESGMPKERFSAEFPKEGPSILRIQQVVRGDSAAYFCASSPAGAHYEQYFGPGTRLTVT.

Note on this clone: Mismatch with germline at one junction end may stem from a read error. The CDR3 sequence: CASSQELIGLTSFNEQFF. The DNA of the CDR3 is TGCGCCAGCAGCCAAGAACTAATTGGACTAACATCCTTCAATGAGCAGTTCTTC. This chain uses TRBV4-1 with TRBJ2-1; perhaps TRBD2 as D (6 bases). The CDR3 loop spans 18 amino acids. Germline values: CDR1 MGHRA, CDR2 YSYEKL.

The CDR3 reads CAISSSGQQETQYF. In nucleotides, the CDR3 is TGTGCCATCAGTAGTTCGGGACAGCAAGAGACCCAGTACTTC. The chain carries TRBV10-3 and TRBJ2-5; 7 bases match TRBD1. J was trimmed by 2 bases and V by 5 bases; bases with no gene match: 5. Looked up from germline, CDR1 is ENHRY and CDR2 is SYGVKD. This CDR3 comprises 14 residues.

The chain has TRBV5-1 and TRBJ2-2; 9 bases line up with TRBD2. Germline V lookup: CDR1 SGHRS, CDR2 YFSETQ. The V segment lost 4 bases and the J segment 1 base; nucleotides outside the gene matches: 5. The CDR3 loop spans 16 amino acids. The CDR3 sequence is CASSPGLARNTGELFF. CDR3 coding DNA: TGCGCCAGCAGCCCCGGACTAGCGAGGAACACCGGGGAGCTGTTTTTT.

The V call is TRBV6-7, the J call TRBJ2-5, with D possibly TRBD2 on 6 matching bases. TRBV6-7 is an open reading frame whose function is uncertain. Trimming stripped 2 bases from V and 1 base from J, with 14 bases between. CDR3 length: 16 residues. Here the CDR3 reads CASSYGGYRLQETQYF. The CDR3, as DNA: TGTGCCAGCAGTTACGGGGGGTACCGCCTCCAAGAGACCCAGTACTTC.

V and J are TRBV28 and TRBJ1-2; 7 nucleotides line up with TRBD1. J was trimmed by 5 bases and V by 8 bases; bases with no gene match: 14. The length of the CDR3 is 15 residues. The germline CDR1 and CDR2 sequences are MDHEN and SYDVKM. CDR3: CASFGLTGLKYGYTF. CDR3 nucleotide sequence: TGTGCCAGCTTTGGTTTGACAGGGTTAAAATATGGCTACACCTTC.

J is TRBJ1-1 and V is TRBV7-9; D unclear. The CDR3 has 14 amino acids. Germline CDR1 SEHNR, CDR2 FQNEAQ (reference sequence). V was pared by 1 base and J by 1 base, with 7 bases between. The chain's CDR3 is CASSLETGNTEAFF. CDR3 nucleotides: TGTGCCAGCAGCTTAGAGACGGGGAACACTGAAGCTTTCTTT.

This clone was seen once. The chain links TRBV2 to TRBJ2-7, with 11 bases that match TRBD1. Losses at the gene ends were 6 bases for V and 3 bases for J; bases not matched to a gene: 1. This CDR3 region has 13 residues. Germline lookup yields CDR1 SNHLY and CDR2 FYNNEI. The CDR3 DNA follows: TGTGCCAGCAGCGGGACAGGGGGCTACGAGCAGTACTTC. This translates into CASSGTGGYEQYF.

The V gene is TRBV5-4, the J gene TRBJ2-3, with D possibly being TRBD2 (7 bases). Trimming removed 4 bases at V and 4 bases at J, with 22 bases between. The CDR3 totals 17 residues. Germline CDR1 and CDR2: SGHNT and YYREEE (reference sequence). CDR3 nucleotides: TGTGCCAGCAGCACCGCGAGGGGGGGATTGGGGGCAGATACGCAGTATTTT. Amino acid sequence: CASSTARGGLGADTQYF. The full variable domain, with the rest looked up from reference TRBV5-4 and TRBJ2-3, is ETGVTQSPTHLIKTRGQQVTLRCSSQSGHNTVSWYQQALGQGPQFIFQYYREEENGRGNFPPRFSGLQFPNYSSELNVNALELDDSALYLCASSTARGGLGADTQYFGPGTRLTVL.

J is TRBJ2-5 and V is TRBV9; 10 bases fit TRBD2. V gave up 3 bases and J gave up 2 bases; unmatched junction bases: 13. The CDR3 has 18 residues. Germline CDR1 and CDR2: SGDLS and YYNGEE. The CDR3 region is CASSGLPFSGGTQETQYF. CDR3 nucleotide sequence: TGTGCCAGCAGCGGACTGCCCTTTAGCGGGGGGACGCAAGAGACCCAGTACTTC.

In this sample, this clone turned up a few times. The chain has TRBV6-1 and TRBJ2-3, with a possible D match to TRBD2 (6 bases). Trimming removed 5 bases from V and 3 bases from J, with 15 bases in between. CDR3 length: 15 residues. The germline CDR1 and CDR2 sequences are MNHNS and SASEGT. CDR3 coding DNA: TGTGCCAGCAGTACCTATAGCGGAGGTACAGATACGCAGTATTTT. It codes for CASSTYSGGTDTQYF.

The V and J genes are TRBV9 and TRBJ2-3; 9 nucleotides agree with TRBD1. CDR1 SGDLS and CDR2 YYNGEE come from the germline V gene. Trimming removed 0 bases from V and 3 bases from J; junction bases left unmatched: 5. CDR3 size: 16 residues. CDR3 loop: CASSVDPGQGTDTQYF. CDR3 in DNA: TGTGCCAGCAGCGTAGACCCCGGACAGGGGACAGATACGCAGTATTTT.

The rearrangement joins TRBV7-9 to TRBJ2-3; 11 positions match TRBD1. Per the germline V gene, CDR1 is SEHNR and CDR2 is FQNEAQ (reference sequence). Unmatched junction bases numbered 11, after V lost 11 bases and J lost 4 bases. This CDR3 has 15 amino acids. This CDR3 is CAGDRDRGIADTQYF. CDR3 nucleotides: TGTGCCGGCGACCGGGACAGGGGGATCGCAGATACGCAGTATTTT.

The rearrangement links TRBV5-6 to TRBJ2-3, with a possible D match to TRBD1 (6 bases). Trimming took off 3 bases at V and 2 bases at J, with 13 bases between the two ends. Germline loops: CDR1 SGHDT, CDR2 YYEEEE. The CDR3 is 15 amino acids. CDR3 nucleotides: TGTGCCAGCAGCTACCTACAGGGATCCACAGATACGCAGTATTTT. Amino acid sequence: CASSYLQGSTDTQYF. The full variable domain, its missing parts supplied by reference TRBV5-6 and TRBJ2-3, is DAGVTQSPTHLIKTRGQQVTLRCSPKSGHDTVSWYQQALGQGPQFIFQYYEEEERQRGNFPDRFSGHQFPNYSSELNVNALLLGDSALYLCASSYLQGSTDTQYFGPGTRLTVL.

The chain has TRBV7-2 and TRBJ1-5, with TRBD1 identical over 12 bases. Germline V lookup: CDR1 SGHTA, CDR2 FQGNSA. The CDR3 sequence is 16 residues long. V was pared by 1 base and J by 6 bases, with 4 bases of the junction left unmatched. The CDR3 loop is CASSLGDRGLGQPQHF. The CDR3 DNA is TGTGCCAGCAGCTTAGGGGACAGGGGGCTCGGTCAGCCCCAGCATTTT.

This chain joins TRBV5-1 and TRBJ2-5, with 10 bases lining up with TRBD1. The CDR3 sequence is 16 residues long. Germline V gene lookup returns CDR1 SGHRS and CDR2 YFSETQ. The V gene end was trimmed by 2 bases and the J gene end by 5 bases; junction bases not matched to a gene: 9. The CDR3 protein is CASSLSGTGVGETQYF. As DNA, the CDR3 is TGCGCCAGCAGCTTATCCGGGACAGGGGTCGGGGAGACCCAGTACTTC. Looking up the rest from reference TRBV5-1 and TRBJ2-5 gives the full variable domain: KAGVTQTPRYLIKTRGQQVTLSCSPISGHRSVSWYQQTPGQGLQFLFEYFSETQRNKGNFPGRFSGRQFSNSRSEMNVSTLELGDSALYLCASSLSGTGVGETQYFGPGTRLLVL.

DNA of the CDR3: TGTGCCAGCAGCTCGGGTGGAGGAGCCAAAAACATTCAGTACTTC. It is translated as CASSSGGGAKNIQYF. This chain links TRBV7-2 with TRBJ2-4, with TRBD2 as a possible D gene (5 bases). The CDR3 consists of 15 residues. The V gene's germline CDR1 is SGHTA and CDR2 FQGNSA. V gave up 4 bases and J gave up 0 bases, with 10 bases separating them.

The chain joins TRBV2 to TRBJ1-2, with a possible D match to TRBD1 (5 bases). The CDR3 runs to 16 residues. The germline V gene encodes CDR1 SNHLY and CDR2 FYNNEI. V lost 0 bases and J lost 6, with 17 bases in between. The CDR3 loop is CASSEAVRVWLHGYTF. The CDR3 bases are TGTGCCAGCAGTGAAGCTGTCAGGGTTTGGCTACATGGCTACACCTTC.

The chain links TRBV18 to TRBJ2-7; D may be TRBD1 (5 bases). The germline V gene has CDR1 KGHSH and CDR2 LQKENI. V was cut by 2 bases and J by 5 bases, with 7 bases left in between. This CDR3 contains 12 residues. Here the CDR3 DNA reads TGTGCCAGCTCACCAAGGGGCCACGAGCAGTACTTC. Residues: CASSPRGHEQYF.

The chain carries TRBV7-6 and TRBJ2-6; D may be TRBD2 (6 bases). Trimming pared 5 bases from V and 0 bases from J, leaving 23 bases between. The CDR3 contains 20 residues. Germline CDR1 is SGHVS and CDR2 is FNYEAQ. The CDR3 region is CASSLFSAGPFHSGANVLTF. Here the CDR3 DNA reads TGTGCCAGCAGCCTCTTCTCCGCGGGGCCTTTCCACTCTGGGGCCAACGTCCTGACTTTC.

This chain joins TRBV29-1 and TRBJ2-4; 7 bases agree with TRBD1. With V trimmed by 6 bases and J by 1 base, 12 bases remained unmatched. Germline V gene sequence: CDR1 SQVTM, CDR2 ANQGSEA. This CDR3 is built from 16 residues. This CDR3 is CSVISEGASAKNIQYF. CDR3 DNA sequence: TGCAGCGTGATAAGCGAGGGGGCCTCGGCCAAAAACATTCAGTACTTC.

The chain recombines TRBV5-4 with TRBJ2-7; 8 positions match TRBD1. From germline, CDR1 is SGHNT and CDR2 YYREEE (reference sequence). The J segment lost 3 bases and the V segment lost 0 bases, leaving 5 bases of the junction unmatched. The CDR3 has 15 amino acids. CDR3 region: CASSLDTGGYYEQYF. As DNA, the CDR3 is TGTGCCAGCAGCTTGGATACAGGGGGTTACTACGAGCAGTACTTC.

This rearrangement joins TRBV19 to TRBJ2-3; TRBD1 matches at 9 bases. V lost 2 bases, J lost 3 bases, and 6 bases stayed unmatched. Germline V CDR1 and CDR2: LNHDA, SQIVND (reference sequence). CDR3 length equals 16 residues. CDR3 residues: CASSIKTGGLTDTQYF. The CDR3 nucleotides read TGTGCCAGTAGTATAAAGACAGGGGGGCTTACAGATACGCAGTATTTT.

The chain joins TRBV2 to TRBJ2-7; 10 bases are shared with TRBD1. Germline loops: CDR1 SNHLY, CDR2 FYNNEI. J gave up 3 bases and V 5 bases, and 4 bases lay outside the gene matches. The CDR3 contains 14 residues. CDR3 sequence reads: CASSWTGGDYEQYF. The CDR3, as DNA: TGTGCCAGCAGTTGGACAGGGGGGGACTACGAGCAGTACTTC.